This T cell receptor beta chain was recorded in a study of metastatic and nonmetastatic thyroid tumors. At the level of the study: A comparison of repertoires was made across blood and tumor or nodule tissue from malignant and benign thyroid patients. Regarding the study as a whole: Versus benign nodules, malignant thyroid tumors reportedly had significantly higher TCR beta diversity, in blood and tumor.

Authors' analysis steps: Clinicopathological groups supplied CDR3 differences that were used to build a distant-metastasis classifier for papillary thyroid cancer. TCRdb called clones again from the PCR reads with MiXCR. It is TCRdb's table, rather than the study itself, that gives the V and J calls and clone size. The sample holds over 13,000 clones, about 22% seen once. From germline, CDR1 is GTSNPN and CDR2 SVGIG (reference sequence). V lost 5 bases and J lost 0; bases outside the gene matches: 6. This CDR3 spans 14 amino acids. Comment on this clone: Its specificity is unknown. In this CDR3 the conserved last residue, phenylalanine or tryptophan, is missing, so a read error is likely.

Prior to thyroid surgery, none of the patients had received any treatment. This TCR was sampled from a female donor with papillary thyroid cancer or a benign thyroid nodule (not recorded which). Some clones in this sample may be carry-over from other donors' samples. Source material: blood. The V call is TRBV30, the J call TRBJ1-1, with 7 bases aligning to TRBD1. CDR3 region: CAWGGDRVNTEAFL. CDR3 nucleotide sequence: TGTGCCTGGGGGGGTGACAGGGTGAACACTGAAGCTTTCCTT.